This TCR beta chain originates from a study of blood T cells in healthy people across ages. Study outcomes and limitations: Shifts in expanded clonotypes may have been confounded by donor CMV status, which was unknown. Estimates of total diversity, which came from one million sequenced T cells, were considered to be underestimates.

Looked up from germline, CDR1 is MNHNY and CDR2 is SVGAGI (reference sequence). This CDR3 comprises 16 residues. V was clipped by 9 bases and J by 2 bases, with 22 bases between them. A sample-barcoded 5' primer and a J-beta primer mix were used in a second PCR of about 7 to 12 cycles. TCRdb independently ran MiXCR on the 5' RACE reads; one entry per CDR3 protein. The sample lists about 730,000 distinct CDR3 sequences, roughly two fifths occurring once. Concerning this clonotype: Its antigen remains unidentified.

This clonotype originated in a woman in her sixties or seventies in good health. The sequenced sample consisted of blood. The chain uses TRBV6-6 and TRBJ2-5; weak D call: TRBD2 (6 bases). This chain's CDR3 is CASSYSLERAQETQYF. The DNA for the CDR3 is TGTGCCAGTAGCTATTCTCTTGAGCGGGCTCAAGAGACCCAGTACTTC.